This entry features one T cell receptor beta chain sequence. No cognate antigen has been identified for it. No much larger clone exists at a distance of one base, and base qualities are not known. These data are taken from a study of shared clonotypes between healthy human individuals (dated by TCRdb to the early 2020s). With respect to the entire study: Two women and three men aged 18 to 49 years were included in the cohort. To estimate repertoire size and how much clonotype sharing occurs between individuals, the study deeply sequenced the blood TCR repertoires of five healthy adults. For each donor, CD4 naive and CD4 memory were each run on three plates, CD8 naive on two plates, and CD8 memory on one plate. Leukapheresis yielded between about 0.8 and 9.5 billion PBMCs per donor. To increase sequencing depth and limit assay-specific biases, TCR repertoire library preparation and sequencing were carried out by different laboratories using diverse techniques. The study at large found these results: Across several donors, roughly 5.4% of naive CD4, 3% to 4% of naive CD8, approximately 2.5% of memory CD4, and 0.4% of memory CD8 clonotypes were shared. Higher generation probabilities were observed for clonotypes shared by all four sorted-subset donors than for non-shared clonotypes. Even with the large sequencing depth, rarefaction of the sorted-subset datasets indicated that sequencing was incomplete. Sampling was limited to blood, and TCR repertoires in tissue likely differ from TCR repertoires in blood. Pairwise subsampling indicated that sequencing depth was expected to affect the degree of clonotype sharing among donors. Naive subsets generally had larger estimated clonotype richness than memory subsets did. The genetic and exposure-history diversity represented was limited by the small number of donors.

CDR1 and CDR2, looked up from the germline V gene, are SGDLS and YYNGEE. Its CDR3 holds 14 amino acids, cysteine through phenylalanine. Only the CDR3 portion is preserved as DNA: 42 bases, with reading frame beginning at the first base. The V and J ends are trimmed by 4 bases and 2 bases, leaving 7 bases between them. Using the deep immunoSEQ assay, multiplex PCR amplified TCR CDR3 regions from genomic DNA. Extracted genomic DNA from each cell subset was spread evenly across all wells of several immunoSEQ 96-well plates, with each plate serving as a replicate. For sorted subsets, each replicate PCR was loaded with 200 ng genomic DNA, equivalent to 30,000 to 35,000 T cell genomes. Purified libraries were quantified with a Qubit 3.0 fluorometer, sized on a Bioanalyzer 2100, and re-quantified with the KAPA Library Quantification kit. Each immunoSEQ 96-well plate was sequenced on its own single-read 150-cycle Illumina NextSeq 550 flow cell. The study's own analysis went as follows. Because only junctional sequences without quality scores were contained in the immunoSEQ output, filtering matching that applied to full-length reads could not be performed. Sequences were annotated with PyIR, a Python wrapper for IgBLAST v1.9, using IMGT germline references to assign V/J genes and CDR3. Reads were removed for weak V/J assignments (E-value above 1e-6), missing CDR3, stop codons, out-of-frame junctions, or ambiguous translated residues. V3J clonotypes were defined by identical inferred V gene, J gene, and CDR3 amino acid sequence. Percentage overlap between repertoires was computed as shared unique clonotypes divided by the size of the smaller repertoire. Richness of each repertoire was evaluated using RTK rarefaction, the Chao1 estimator, and Recon v2.1 estimates of unobserved clonotypes. OLGA was used to compute generation probabilities for all TCRbeta clonotypes that the gDNA method yielded from a few donors. The table comes from immuneACCESS by way of TCRdb, which keeps in-frame sequences with V and J called. Part of the clones is missing from these tables; in studies checked, under half for an unresolved V gene and the rest for unknown reasons. That table gives V, J and clone size, and the DNA gave D and trimming. Counted in this sample were roughly 2.4 million clones; more than 90% of them appeared once. The ten biggest clones cover 0.1% to 0.15% of the sample.

Donors were healthy HIV-negative adults with no recently reported acute infections or vaccinations. Every donor was a Caucasian adult living in Nashville, Tennessee, USA. Magnetic negative selection was used to enrich CD4+ T cells, after which naive cells were positively selected on CD45RA and the negative fraction became the memory subset. Blood was obtained by leukapheresis, after which PBMCs were separated by Ficoll-Histopaque density gradient centrifugation and cryopreserved in liquid nitrogen vapor phase. Purity and quantity of every magnetically sorted T cell population were checked by analytical flow cytometry. From each sorted fraction, genomic DNA was isolated and quantified by UV absorbance on a Nanodrop 2000c.

The chain uses TRBV9 and TRBJ2-6; TRBD2 is possibly the D segment (5 matching bases). Material for sequencing was naive CD4+ T cells sorted from blood. This specimen's cell subset or site label, per the study, means: CD45RA+ positively selected. The TCR was taken from a man aged 18 to 30 in good health. The CDR3 sequence is CASSRGTGANVLTF. At the DNA level, the sequence is TGTGCCAGCAGCAGAGGGACTGGGGCCAACGTCCTGACTTTC. The full variable domain, completed from the reference TRBV9 and TRBJ2-6 proteins outside the CDR3, reads DSGVTQTPKHLITATGQRVTLRCSPRSGDLSVYWYQQSLDQGLQFLIQYYNGEERAKGNILERFSAQQFPDLHSELNLSSLELGDSALYFCASSRGTGANVLTFGAGSRLTVL.